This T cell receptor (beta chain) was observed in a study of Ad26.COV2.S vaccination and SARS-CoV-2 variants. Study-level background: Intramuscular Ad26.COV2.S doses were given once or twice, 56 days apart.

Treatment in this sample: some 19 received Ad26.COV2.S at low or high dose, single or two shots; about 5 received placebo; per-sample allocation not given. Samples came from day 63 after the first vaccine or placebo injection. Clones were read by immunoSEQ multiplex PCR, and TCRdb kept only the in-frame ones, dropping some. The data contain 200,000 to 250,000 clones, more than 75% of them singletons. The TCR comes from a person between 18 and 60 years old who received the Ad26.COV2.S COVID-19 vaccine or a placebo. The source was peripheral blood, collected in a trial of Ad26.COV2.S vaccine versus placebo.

CDR3 in DNA: TGTGCCAGCAGTTACCGACAGGGGGCCAACGAGCAGTACTTC. Protein product: CASSYRQGANEQYF. The chain is built from TRBV6-6 and TRBJ2-7; 10 nucleotides match TRBD1. This CDR3 comprises 14 residues. V trimming: 2 bases; J trimming: 5 bases; junction bases outside the gene matches: 3. Germline V CDR1 and CDR2: MNHNY, SVGAGI (reference sequence).